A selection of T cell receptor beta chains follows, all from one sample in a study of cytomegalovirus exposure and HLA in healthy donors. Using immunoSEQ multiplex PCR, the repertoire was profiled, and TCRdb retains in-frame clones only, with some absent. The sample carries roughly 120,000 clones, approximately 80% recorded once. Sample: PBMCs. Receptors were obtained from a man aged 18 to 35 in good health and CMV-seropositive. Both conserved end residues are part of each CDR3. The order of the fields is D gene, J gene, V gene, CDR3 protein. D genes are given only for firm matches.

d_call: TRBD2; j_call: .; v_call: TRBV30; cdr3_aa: CAWSVSGLAGVEQYF
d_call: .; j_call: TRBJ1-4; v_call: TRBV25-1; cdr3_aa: CASSLGGDEKLFF
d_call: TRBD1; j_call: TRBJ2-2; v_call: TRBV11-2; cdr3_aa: CASSSVDRGGPGELFF
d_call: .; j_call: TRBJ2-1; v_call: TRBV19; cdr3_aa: CASSRLSLINEQFF
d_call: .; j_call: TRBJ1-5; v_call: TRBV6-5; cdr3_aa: CASSYKGVGQPQHF
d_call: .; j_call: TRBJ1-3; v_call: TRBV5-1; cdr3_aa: CASSFGTPSAGNTIYF
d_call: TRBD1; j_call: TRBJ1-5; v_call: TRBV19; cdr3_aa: CASTGTGYQPQHF
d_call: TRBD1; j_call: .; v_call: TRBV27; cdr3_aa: CASSSLGQGERHEQYF
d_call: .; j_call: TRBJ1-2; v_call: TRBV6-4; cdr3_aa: CASSSGINYGYTF
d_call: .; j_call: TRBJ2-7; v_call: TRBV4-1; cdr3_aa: CASSQADSSMGYEQYF
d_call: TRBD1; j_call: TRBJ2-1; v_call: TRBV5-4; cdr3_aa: CASRGTGSNEQFF
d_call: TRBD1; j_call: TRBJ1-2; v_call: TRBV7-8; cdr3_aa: CASSLMDRGTDYGYTF
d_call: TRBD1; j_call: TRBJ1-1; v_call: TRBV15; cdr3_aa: CATSRGTAENEAFF
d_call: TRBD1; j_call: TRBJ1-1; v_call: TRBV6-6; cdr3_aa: CASTPQGRDTEAFF
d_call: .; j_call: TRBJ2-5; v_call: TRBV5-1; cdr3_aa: CASSLAGSQETQYF
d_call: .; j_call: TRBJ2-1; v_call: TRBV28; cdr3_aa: CASSFMTGRNEQFF
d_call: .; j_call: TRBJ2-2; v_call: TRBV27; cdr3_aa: CASSLDRRANTGELFF
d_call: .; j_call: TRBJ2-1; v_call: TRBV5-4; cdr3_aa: CASSRGVEQFF
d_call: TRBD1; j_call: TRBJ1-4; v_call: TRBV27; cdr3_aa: CASSSHARQGARLFF
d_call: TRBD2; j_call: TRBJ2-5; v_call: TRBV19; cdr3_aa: CASRGTSGARTHQETQYF
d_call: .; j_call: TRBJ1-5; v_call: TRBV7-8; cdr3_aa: CASSLGAGFWQPQHF
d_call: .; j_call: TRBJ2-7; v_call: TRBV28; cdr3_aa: CASTRTPVPSYEQYF
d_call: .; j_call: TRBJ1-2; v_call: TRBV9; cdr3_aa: CASSVGKGYTF
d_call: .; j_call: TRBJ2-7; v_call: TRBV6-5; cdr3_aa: CASSYSTQDTALEQYF
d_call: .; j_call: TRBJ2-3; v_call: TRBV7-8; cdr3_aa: CASSFLSGSTDTQYF
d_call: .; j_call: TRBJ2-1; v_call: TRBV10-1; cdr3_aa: CATTDSSRAEQFF
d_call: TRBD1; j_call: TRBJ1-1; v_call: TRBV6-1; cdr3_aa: CASSDGGTGVRAFF
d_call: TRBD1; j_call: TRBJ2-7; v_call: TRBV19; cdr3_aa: CASSRDRAYEQYF
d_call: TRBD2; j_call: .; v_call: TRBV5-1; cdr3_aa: CASSLAHLAGGHSYEQYF
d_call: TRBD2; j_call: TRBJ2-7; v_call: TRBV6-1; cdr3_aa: CASSGGTRSSYEQYF
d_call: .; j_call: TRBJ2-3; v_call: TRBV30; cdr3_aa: CAWSVLEAGSQYF
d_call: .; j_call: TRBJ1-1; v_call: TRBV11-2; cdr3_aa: CASSSTGWGIRTEAFF
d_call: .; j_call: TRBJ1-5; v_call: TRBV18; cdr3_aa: CASSPWSSNQPQHF
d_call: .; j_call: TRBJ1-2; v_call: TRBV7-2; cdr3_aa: CASSLGQYTNYGYTF
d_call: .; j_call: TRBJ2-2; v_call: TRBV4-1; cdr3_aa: CASSRPGDAGELFF
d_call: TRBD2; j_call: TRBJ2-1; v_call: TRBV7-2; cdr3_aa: CASSSASGRGNEQFF
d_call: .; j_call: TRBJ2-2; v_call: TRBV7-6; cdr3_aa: CASSLVAGAGTGELFF
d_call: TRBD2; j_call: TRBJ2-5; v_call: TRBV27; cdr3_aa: CASSRTSGRLRAPGTQYF
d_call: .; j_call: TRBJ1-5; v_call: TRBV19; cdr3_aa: CASSIEEFSNQPQHF
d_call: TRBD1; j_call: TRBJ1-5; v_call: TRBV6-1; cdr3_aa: CASLHRDRGNQPQHF
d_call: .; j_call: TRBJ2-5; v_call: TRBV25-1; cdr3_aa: CASSGQVTETQYF
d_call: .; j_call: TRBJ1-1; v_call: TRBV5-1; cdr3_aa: CASSLGQGGTEAFF
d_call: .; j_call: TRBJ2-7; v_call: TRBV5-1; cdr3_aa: CASSLVGGHSYEQYF
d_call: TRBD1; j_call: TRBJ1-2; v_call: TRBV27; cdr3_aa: CASSLGQGHYGYTF
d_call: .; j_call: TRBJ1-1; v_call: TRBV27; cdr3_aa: CASSLSRYTEAFF
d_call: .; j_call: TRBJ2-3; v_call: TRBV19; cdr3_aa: CASSVSGVSTDTQYF
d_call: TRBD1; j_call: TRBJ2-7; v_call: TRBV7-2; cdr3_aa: CASSRPGQGYEQYF
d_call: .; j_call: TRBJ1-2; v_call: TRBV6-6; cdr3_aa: CASSYGQANYGYTF
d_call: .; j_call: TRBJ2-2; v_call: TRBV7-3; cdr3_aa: CASSFPSAGELFF
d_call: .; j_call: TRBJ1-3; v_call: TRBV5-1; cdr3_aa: CASSPGTLGNTIYF
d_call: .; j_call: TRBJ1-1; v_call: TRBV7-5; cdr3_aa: CARSLDSSVPPEAFF